The 19 T cell receptor beta chains reported below all come from one sample, sequenced in a study of tissue T cells after allogeneic stem cell transplantation. The data were produced by immunoSEQ multiplex PCR, yet TCRdb's version contains in-frame clones alone and is incomplete. The sample comprises 20,000 to 25,000 clones, almost 70% of which are singletons, and about 0.41% rests with the top ten. Sequencing was done on a sample of blood. Receptors originate from a female BALB/c mouse in good health. The mouse line has the MHC haplotype H2-d.

With regard to this clone: Gene names refer to mouse genes. Coverage ceases 1 residue before the CDR3 finishes, and the germline J gene fills in the end. J is TRBJ2-1 and V is TRBV13-3; 11 bases map to TRBD2. The CDR3 totals 15 residues. Germline V gene lookup returns CDR1 NNHDY and CDR2 SYVADS. Trimming at V came to 0 bases and at J to 6 bases, leaving 2 bases not matched to a gene. The part of the CDR3 DNA that was read is TGTGCCAGCAGTGATGGGACTGGGGGGACTGCTGAGCAGTTC. It specifies CASSDGTGGTAEQF. The entire CDR3 protein reads CASSDGTGGTAEQFF.

Points on this clone: Gene and germline names: mouse. Coverage ceases 1 residue before the CDR3 finishes, and the germline J gene fills in the end. The gene calls are TRBV13-1 and TRBJ1-6; D possibly corresponds to TRBD1 (6 bases). TRBJ1-6 is designated an ORF whose function remains uncertain. The CDR3 runs 16 residues. Germline loops: CDR1 NSHNY, CDR2 SYGAGN. Trimming shortened V by 1 base and J by 5 bases, and 13 bases separated the two germline ends. CDR3 bases read: TGTGCCAGCAGTGATTCGTCAGGGGTGAATAATTCGCCCCTCTAC. Translation gives CASSDSSGVNNSPLY. The complete CDR3 sequence is CASSDSSGVNNSPLYF.

On this clone itself: The gene names here belong to mouse. The sequenced CDR3 bases are TGTGCCAGCAGTGCAGGGGGCGGTGGAAATACGCTCTAT. This encodes CASSAGGGGNTLY. The whole CDR3 is CASSAGGGGNTLYF. The rearrangement links TRBV13-1 to TRBJ1-3; the match to TRBD1 covers 8 bases. The DNA ends 1 residue before the CDR3 does, and the rest of the CDR3 is filled in from the germline J gene. J was trimmed by 3 bases and V by 3 bases; bases with no gene match: 2. The CDR3 extends over 14 amino acids. Germline-derived CDR1 and CDR2 are NSHNY and SYGAGN.

Turning to this clone: Genes and germline come from the mouse. Read data end 1 residue before the CDR3 end; the end is taken from the germline J gene. This chain joins TRBV13-2 and TRBJ2-3, with 7 nucleotides matching TRBD2. V lost 1 base to trimming and J lost 3 bases; unmatched junction nucleotides: 5. The CDR3 length is 15 residues. The V gene's germline CDR1 is NNHNN and CDR2 SYGAGS (reference sequence). CDR3 DNA (partial): TGTGCCAGCGGTGATTCACTGGGGAAGGCAGAAACGCTGTAT. Translation gives CASGDSLGKAETLY. The CDR3 in its entirety is CASGDSLGKAETLYF.

About this clone: Genes and germline come from the mouse. Read sequence stops 1 residue before the CDR3 end, and the germline J gene provides the missing end. The genes are TRBV13-2 and TRBJ2-5; maybe TRBD1 (5 bases). Trimming removed 0 bases at V and 3 bases at J, with 8 bases between. Germline V gene lookup returns CDR1 NNHNN and CDR2 SYGAGS (reference sequence). The CDR3 consists of 14 residues. CDR3 protein: CASGDEHRQDTQYF. The sequenced CDR3 bases are TGTGCCAGCGGTGATGAGCACAGGCAAGACACCCAGTAC.

On this clone: Genes and germline are mouse. This chain's CDR3 is CASSLQGDNYAEQFF. Partial CDR3 DNA: TGTGCCAGCAGCTTACAGGGGGATAACTATGCTGAGCAGTTC. The chain joins TRBV3 to TRBJ2-1; TRBD1 agrees at 7 bases. The sequence runs out 1 residue before the end of the CDR3; the remainder is reconstructed from the germline J gene. V dropped 2 bases and J dropped 0; count of bases not matched to a gene: 1. The CDR3 has 15 amino acids. In germline, CDR1 is SNHLY, CDR2 FYNGKV (reference sequence).

Comments on this clone: Mouse germline and gene names are used. This CDR3 is CASSQDGGAETLYF. The CDR3 DNA, read in part, is TGTGCCAGCAGCCAAGACGGGGGTGCAGAAACGCTGTAT. This sequence joins TRBV2 and TRBJ2-3; D uncertain. The CDR3 end is not reached by the read, which stops 1 residue before it; the germline J gene fills it in. Trimming took off 0 bases at V and 1 base at J, with 5 bases between the two ends. The CDR3 runs to 14 residues. In germline, CDR1 is LGHNA, CDR2 YSYQKL.

A note on this clone: Gene names and germline refer to mouse. Read data end 1 residue before the CDR3 end; the end is taken from the germline J gene. This chain joins TRBV5 and TRBJ1-5; TRBD1 matches 9 bases. V lost 0 bases to trimming and J lost 0 bases; unmatched junction nucleotides: 6. Germline values: CDR1 LGHNA, CDR2 YNLKQL (reference sequence). The CDR3 length is 18 residues. CDR3 loop: CASSQDKGQGNNNQAPLF. The covered CDR3 bases are TGTGCCAGCAGCCAAGATAAGGGACAGGGAAATAACAACCAGGCTCCGCTT.

This clone was seen only once. Mouse germline and gene names are used. The CDR3 goes on 1 residue after the read ends, and that part is filled in from the germline J gene. The V and J genes are TRBV2 and TRBJ2-1, with 8 bases identical to TRBD2. The germline V gene has CDR1 LGHNA and CDR2 YSYQKL. This CDR3 is built from 14 residues. The trim removed 0 bases at V and 6 bases at J, leaving 1 base unmatched. Incomplete CDR3 DNA: TGTGCCAGCAGCCAAGATGGGGGGGTTGCTGAGCAGTTC. Its translation: CASSQDGGVAEQF. The whole CDR3 region reads CASSQDGGVAEQFF.

Points on this clone: Genes and germline come from the mouse. The CDR3 is cut off 1 residue early in the read; its end comes from the germline J gene. The rearrangement links TRBV1 to TRBJ1-2, with D perhaps TRBD1 (6 bases). Trimming took off 0 bases at V and 3 bases at J, with 8 bases between the two ends. CDR1 NSQYPW and CDR2 LRSPGD come from the germline V gene (reference sequence). The CDR3 runs 14 residues. The CDR3 loop reads CTCSADSGDSDYTF. The CDR3 DNA, read in part, is TGCACCTGCAGTGCAGATTCAGGGGACTCCGACTACACC.

A word on this clone: Gene names are the mouse ones. The read finishes 1 residue shy of the CDR3 end, and the germline J gene is used to complete it. The V call is TRBV2, the J call TRBJ2-3; D is perhaps TRBD2 (7 bases). V lost 0 bases, J lost 3 bases, and 13 bases lay in between. The CDR3 totals 16 residues. In germline, CDR1 is LGHNA, CDR2 YSYQKL. CDR3 residues: CASSQDWGAGAETLYF. The sequenced CDR3 bases are TGTGCCAGCAGCCAAGATTGGGGGGCGGGGGCAGAAACGCTGTAT.

As to this clone: Genes and germline are mouse. CDR3 amino acids: CAWSQGRNSPLYF. CDR3 DNA, as far as it was read: TGTGCCTGGAGTCAGGGGCGCAATTCGCCCCTCTAC. The chain recombines TRBV31 with TRBJ1-6, with D maybe TRBD1 (5 bases). The read terminates 1 residue ahead of where the CDR3 ends, so the germline J gene completes it. TRBJ1-6 is an open reading frame, and its role is uncertain. The germline V and J ends were trimmed by 1 base and 7 bases, with 8 bases remaining between them. The CDR3 covers 13 residues. The germline CDR1 and CDR2 sequences are GKSSPN and SITVG.

About this clone itself: The gene names given are mouse names. CDR3 region: CASSDASGSDTQYF. CDR3 bases read: TGTGCCAGCAGTGATGCGTCCGGGAGCGACACCCAGTAC. This chain joins TRBV13-1 and TRBJ2-5; D is unclear. With the read ending 1 residue before the CDR3 end, the germline J gene is used to fill in that end. V lost 0 bases and J lost 6, with 11 bases in between. CDR3 length equals 14 residues. The germline V gene has CDR1 NSHNY and CDR2 SYGAGN.

This clone was seen more than once but under ten times. The germline and genes are mouse ones. The read comes to an end 1 residue before the CDR3 does, leaving the germline J gene to fill in the end. The chain joins TRBV29 to TRBJ1-3; TRBD1 might be the D (5 bases). V was cut by 3 bases and J by 1 base, with 7 bases left in between. From germline, CDR1 is MSHET and CDR2 SYDVDS. This CDR3 is built from 14 residues. The CDR3 here is CASSFRVSGNTLYF. The sequenced CDR3 bases are TGTGCTAGCAGTTTCAGGGTGTCTGGAAATACGCTCTAT.

This clone was detected only a few times. The genes are named according to mouse. The CDR3 extends 1 residue past the end of the read, so its final part is completed from the germline J gene. The V gene is TRBV19, the J gene TRBJ2-7; 11 bases are shared with TRBD2. In germline, CDR1 is FNHDT, CDR2 SITEND (reference sequence). The CDR3 spans 15 residues. V gave up 6 bases and J gave up 5 bases; unmatched junction bases: 10. The CDR3 reads CASNLVLGGRDEQYF. Partial CDR3 DNA: TGTGCCAGCAATCTCGTACTGGGGGGGCGCGATGAACAGTAC.

On this clone: Genes here carry mouse names. The read gets to within 1 residue of the CDR3 end, and the germline J gene fills in the rest. The J gene is TRBJ1-1, the V gene TRBV17; TRBD1 might be the D (5 bases). CDR1 MNHDT and CDR2 YYDKIL come from the germline V gene. Trimming left V 3 bases short and J 3 bases short, with 8 bases between. The CDR3 runs to 13 residues. The sequenced part of the CDR3 DNA is TGTGCTAGCAGTAGGGGGGGAGACACAGAAGTCTTC. As protein: CASSRGGDTEVF. The entire CDR3 is CASSRGGDTEVFF.

In regard to this clone: Each gene name is a mouse one. Read coverage stops 1 residue before the CDR3 terminus; the germline J gene supplies the remainder. This chain links TRBV13-1 with TRBJ2-3; D remains ambiguous. V gave up 0 bases and J gave up 2 bases, with 7 bases separating them. The germline V gene encodes CDR1 NSHNY and CDR2 SYGAGN. The CDR3 runs to 14 residues. The chain's CDR3 is CASSDDRNAETLYF. The sequenced CDR3 bases are TGTGCCAGCAGTGATGATAGGAATGCAGAAACGCTGTAT.

About this clone: These gene names are mouse names. The read terminates 1 residue ahead of where the CDR3 ends, so the germline J gene completes it. The V and J genes are TRBV20 and TRBJ2-5, with 12 bases matching TRBD1. This CDR3 spans 14 amino acids. The germline CDR1 and CDR2 sequences are GFQATS and STVNSAI. V shed 1 base, J shed 6 bases, and the junction held 2 bases outside the gene matches. The CDR3: CGARAGQGADTQYF. The part of the CDR3 DNA that was read is TGTGGTGCTAGGGCGGGACAGGGGGCCGACACCCAGTAC. The whole variable domain, remainder taken from reference TRBV20 and TRBJ2-5, is GALVYQYPRRTICKSGTSMRMECQAVGFQATSVAWYRQSPQKTFELIALSTVNSAIKYEQNFTQEKFPISHPNLSFSSMTVLNAYLEDRGLYLCGARAGQGADTQYFGPGTRLLVL.

With respect to this clone: The listed genes are named as in mouse. The read halts 1 residue ahead of the CDR3 end, with the missing end drawn from the germline J gene. This chain connects TRBV13-2 to TRBJ1-1; 8 bases match TRBD1. The germline CDR1 and CDR2 sequences are NNHNN and SYGAGS (reference sequence). The trim removed 1 base at V and 9 bases at J, leaving 8 bases unmatched. This CDR3 has 14 amino acids. The sequenced CDR3 bases are TGTGCCAGCGGTGATTGGCCAGGGGGCGCGAAAGTCTTC. Protein sequence: CASGDWPGGAKVF. The whole CDR3 reads CASGDWPGGAKVFF.